This T cell receptor beta chain is drawn from a study of blood T cell repertoires in COVID-19. Study details: COVID-19 samples, acute and convalescent, were from the United States, Italy and Spain. PBMCs, B-cell-depleted T cells, or T cells provided the cDNA or gDNA that made up the material.

As originally analysed: Researchers report that nucleated cell counts were estimated from reference gene primer amplification. Using immunoSEQ multiplex PCR, the repertoire was profiled, and TCRdb retains in-frame clones only, with some absent. The D gene and trimming were derived from the DNA, and the V and J assignments and clone size from that table. The sample lists just over 95,000 clones, roughly 82% occurring once. In its sample, this clone was seen once. V lost 0 bases to trimming and J lost 6 bases, with 13 bases between them. CDR3 length equals 15 residues. CDR1 and CDR2 from the germline V gene are SGDLS and YYNGEE.

This chain uses TRBV9 with TRBJ2-1; no reliable D call. This TCR derives from a man at least 80 years old with acute or convalescent COVID-19. Specimen: peripheral blood. The CDR3 is CASSVESLQRNEQFF. DNA of the CDR3: TGTGCCAGCAGCGTAGAGAGTCTTCAGCGCAATGAGCAGTTCTTC.